Listed here are 9 T cell receptor beta chains from one sample, sequenced in a study of a mutant IDH1 vaccine in newly diagnosed glioma. Time point in this sample: week 47, end of study. All doses held 300 ug of mutant IDH1 20-mer peptide, with topical imiquimod. These TCRs are of unknown antigen specificity. Produced via immunoSEQ multiplex PCR; TCRdb's table is partial and in-frame only. This sample has 84,000 or so clones; roughly 77% occur once, and the top ten carry more than 4.5%. The sequencing here drew on PBMCs, taken from a glioma patient whose treatment included an IDH1 peptide vaccine. These receptors originate from a man aged 40-49 years with glioma.

The V and J genes are TRBV5-1 and TRBJ1-4, with D perhaps TRBD1 (5 bases). The length of the CDR3 is 14 residues. Germline CDR1 reads SGHRS; CDR2 reads YFSETQ. V lost 4 bases, J lost 7 bases, and 14 bases lay in between. CDR3 loop: CASSPGTKSEKLFF. The CDR3 DNA follows: TGCGCCAGCAGCCCCGGGACGAAAAGTGAAAAACTGTTTTTT. The complete variable domain, with remaining parts taken from reference TRBV5-1 and TRBJ1-4, reads KAGVTQTPRYLIKTRGQQVTLSCSPISGHRSVSWYQQTPGQGLQFLFEYFSETQRNKGNFPGRFSGRQFSNSRSEMNVSTLELGDSALYLCASSPGTKSEKLFFGSGTQLSVL.

This chain connects TRBV6-5 to TRBJ1-2; TRBD1 might be the D (6 bases). The V end lost 6 bases, the J end lost 2 bases, and 13 bases lay between the germline ends. Germline CDR1 reads MNHEY; CDR2 reads SVGAGI. CDR3 length: 14 amino acids. CDR3 in DNA: TGTGCCAGCAGAAGAGGCACAGGGAACTATGGCTACACCTTC. Its translation is CASRRGTGNYGYTF.

The chain combines TRBV11-2 with TRBJ1-2; D is unclear. V was pared by 5 bases and J by 4 bases, with 8 bases between. Germline-derived CDR1 and CDR2 are SGHAT and FQNNGV. CDR3 length: 12 amino acids. In nucleotides, the CDR3 is TGTGCCAGCAGCGCCCAGCTCTATGGCTACACCTTC. This codes for CASSAQLYGYTF.

The rearrangement links TRBV7-9 to TRBJ2-1, with TRBD1 matching 8 bases. This CDR3 comprises 15 residues. CDR1 and CDR2 (germline): SEHNR, FQNEAQ (reference sequence). V dropped 5 bases and J dropped 7; count of bases not matched to a gene: 10. For the CDR3, the DNA is TGTGCCAGCAGCACCGACAGGGGCGAAAAGAATGAGCAGTTCTTC. The encoded protein is CASSTDRGEKNEQFF.

This clone was observed a single time. V usage is TRBV19 and J usage is TRBJ2-1; 7 bases line up with TRBD2. With 5 bases clipped from V and 8 bases from J, the junction kept 12 bases outside the gene matches. The CDR3 covers 15 residues. Germline values: CDR1 LNHDA, CDR2 SQIVND (reference sequence). The chain's CDR3 is CASSSGGDPGDEQFF. In DNA form, the CDR3 reads TGTGCCAGTAGTTCGGGGGGAGACCCTGGGGATGAGCAGTTCTTC.

In DNA, the CDR3 is TGCGCCAGCAGCAAAGAACGACTGAGCTCCTACAATGAGCAGTTCTTC. Residues: CASSKERLSSYNEQFF. The V gene is TRBV5-1, the J gene TRBJ2-1; no definite D call. Trimming removed 4 bases from V and 0 bases from J, with 14 bases in between. This CDR3 has 16 residues. The germline CDR1 and CDR2 sequences are SGHRS and YFSETQ.

V and J are TRBV5-4 and TRBJ2-1, with 8 nucleotides matching TRBD1. CDR3 length: 16 amino acids. With 5 bases clipped from V and 4 bases from J, the junction kept 11 bases outside the gene matches. Per the germline V gene, CDR1 is SGHNT and CDR2 is YYREEE (reference sequence). The chain's CDR3 is CASSFLDRDGYNEQFF. The CDR3 DNA reads as TGTGCCAGCAGTTTTTTGGACAGGGATGGTTACAATGAGCAGTTCTTC.

In its sample, this clone was seen once. The chain recombines TRBV6-5 with TRBJ1-2, with D possibly matching TRBD1 (6 bases). The CDR3 totals 14 residues. Per germline, CDR1 MNHEY and CDR2 SVGAGI. The V and J ends lost 6 bases and 3 bases respectively, with 14 bases between them. The CDR3 reads CASRNTGFDYGYTF. The CDR3 nucleotides read TGTGCCAGCAGAAACACAGGGTTCGACTATGGCTACACCTTC.

The table lists this clone with a few counts. The chain links TRBV6-5 to TRBJ1-6, with a tentative D call TRBD1 (6 bases). The CDR3 loop spans 15 amino acids. Trimming left V 4 bases short and J 11 bases short, with 18 bases between. Per germline, CDR1 MNHEY and CDR2 SVGAGI. The CDR3 nucleotides are TGTGCCAGCAGTTTTACAGGGACCTTCGGGACACCCCTCCACTTT. Translation: CASSFTGTFGTPLHF.